Presented here are 19 T cell receptor beta chains from one specimen sequenced in a study of shared clonotypes between healthy human individuals. Profiling relied on immunoSEQ multiplex PCR, and the TCRdb table lists in-frame clones only, not all of them. The table shows around 1,000,000 clones, with 70% to 85% occurring only once. Material: memory CD4+ T cells from PBMCs. Subset reported: CD45RA-negative fraction. The source is a man between 18 and 35 years old in good health. Some clones in this sample may be carry-over from other donors' samples.

The genes are TRBV6-1 and TRBJ2-7; maybe TRBD1 (5 bases). Germline loops: CDR1 MNHNS, CDR2 SASEGT. This CDR3 has 14 residues. V lost 6 bases and J lost 4, with 16 bases in between. The CDR3 DNA reads TGTGCCAGCAGCATCCTAGAGCAGGGTTACGAGCAGTACTTC. Translation gives CASSILEQGYEQYF.

V usage is TRBV2 and J usage is TRBJ2-7; D possibly uses TRBD1 or TRBD2 (6 bases each). The germline V gene has CDR1 SNHLY and CDR2 FYNNEI. Trimming removed 5 bases at V and 5 bases at J, with 19 bases between. The CDR3 contains 15 residues. CDR3 in DNA: TGTGCCAGCAGTCAAATAGGAGGGGGGAGCGACGAGCAGTACTTC. Protein product: CASSQIGGGSDEQYF.

This clone was detected only a few times. Other nucleotide sequences from this sample produce the same CDR3. The chain couples TRBV30 to TRBJ1-2; unclear D gene. Looked up from germline, CDR1 is GTSNPN and CDR2 is SVGIG (reference sequence). This CDR3 has 13 amino acids. Deletions cut 2 bases from V and 1 base from J, with 8 bases between. DNA for the CDR3: TGTGCCTGGAGTACTGACCTTAACTATGGCTACACCTTC. Its protein is CAWSTDLNYGYTF.

The chain couples TRBV9 to TRBJ1-5, with 7 bases identical to TRBD1. There are 15 residues in the CDR3. Germline CDR1 is SGDLS and CDR2 is YYNGEE. Trimming cost V 3 bases and J 7 bases; bases outside gene matches: 10. The CDR3 region is CASSAGQVGGQPQHF. CDR3 coding DNA: TGTGCCAGCAGCGCAGGACAGGTCGGAGGCCAGCCCCAGCATTTT.

The J gene is TRBJ2-1, the V gene TRBV6-1, with TRBD1 identical over 7 bases. Germline CDR1 reads MNHNS; CDR2 reads SASEGT. With 2 bases clipped from V and 8 bases from J, the junction kept 12 bases outside the gene matches. This CDR3 spans 16 amino acids. This chain's CDR3 is CASSESPDRLVDEQFF. The CDR3 nucleotides are TGTGCCAGCAGTGAATCTCCGGACAGGTTGGTCGATGAGCAGTTCTTC.

V usage is TRBV28 and J usage is TRBJ2-7, with D perhaps TRBD1 (6 bases). CDR3 length: 12 amino acids. Trimming cost V 8 bases and J 3 bases, with 11 bases left between them. Germline V gives CDR1 MDHEN, CDR2 SYDVKM. Here the CDR3 reads CASRTGNYEQYF. CDR3 sequence (DNA): TGTGCCAGCCGAACAGGGAACTACGAGCAGTACTTC.

CDR3 region: CASGQGGTEAFF. CDR3 nucleotides: TGTGCCAGCGGGCAGGGTGGGACTGAAGCTTTCTTT. This chain joins TRBV28 and TRBJ1-1; the D gene is possibly TRBD1 (5 bases). V was cut by 8 bases and J by 5 bases, with 12 bases left in between. The V gene's germline CDR1 is MDHEN and CDR2 SYDVKM. The CDR3 extends over 12 amino acids.

The rearrangement joins TRBV27 to TRBJ1-5; a weak D match, TRBD1 (6 bases). Deletions cut 4 bases from V and 6 bases from J, with 16 bases between. The CDR3 extends over 15 amino acids. In germline, CDR1 is MNHEY, CDR2 SMNVEV (reference sequence). In DNA, the CDR3 is TGTGCCAGCAGTTCGGCCGGGACGGGGGCTCAGCCCCAGCATTTT. Translating it yields CASSSAGTGAQPQHF.

About this clone: The same CDR3 also results from other DNA sequences found in this sample. This chain uses TRBV19 with TRBJ1-2; possibly TRBD1 for D (5 bases). This CDR3 comprises 13 residues. Germline CDR1 is LNHDA and CDR2 is SQIVND (reference sequence). The V end lost 3 bases, the J end lost 2 bases, and 7 bases lay between the germline ends. The CDR3 DNA sequence: TGTGCCAGTAGTATCCCAGGGAACTATGGCTACACCTTC. Amino acid sequence: CASSIPGNYGYTF.

This clone has only a few counts. The chain uses TRBV4-2 and TRBJ1-1, with TRBD1 matching over 10 bases. Germline V gives CDR1 LGHNA, CDR2 YNFKEQ. The CDR3 is made up of 18 amino acids. Trimming cost V 0 bases and J 1 base; bases outside gene matches: 8. As DNA, the CDR3 is TGTGCCAGCAGCCAAGAATCGATTGGGACAGGGGCGAACACTGAAGCTTTCTTT. Its translation: CASSQESIGTGANTEAFF.

In this sample, this clone turned up a few times. The V gene is TRBV2, the J gene TRBJ2-3; possibly TRBD1 or TRBD2 for D (6 bases each). V lost 4 bases to trimming and J lost 4 bases, with 15 bases between them. Looked up from germline, CDR1 is SNHLY and CDR2 is FYNNEI. The CDR3 loop spans 15 amino acids. CDR3 protein: CASSAARGAADTQYF. In DNA form, the CDR3 reads TGTGCCAGCAGTGCAGCAAGGGGGGCCGCAGATACGCAGTATTTT.

In the case of this clone: Other DNA sequences in this sample translate to the same CDR3. V usage is TRBV28 and J usage is TRBJ2-2; TRBD2 is a possible D gene (5 bases). The CDR3 is 14 residues long. Deletions cut 2 bases from V and 1 base from J, with 5 bases between. From germline, CDR1 is MDHEN and CDR2 SYDVKM. The CDR3 spells CASSLGGNTGELFF. CDR3 nucleotides: TGTGCCAGCAGTTTAGGAGGGAACACCGGGGAGCTGTTTTTT.

For this clone: This specimen includes other DNA sequences encoding the same CDR3. The chain is built from TRBV7-9 and TRBJ1-1; the D gene is possibly TRBD1 (6 bases). The germline V gene has CDR1 SEHNR and CDR2 FQNEAQ (reference sequence). V was cut by 1 base and J by 4 bases, with 10 bases left in between. The CDR3 is 14 amino acids. The CDR3 region has the DNA TGTGCCAGCAGCTTAGTGGGAGGGGGCACTGAAGCTTTCTTT. Protein sequence: CASSLVGGGTEAFF. Full variable domain (outside the CDR3, taken from reference TRBV7-9 and TRBJ1-1): DTGVSQNPRHKITKRGQNVTFRCDPISEHNRLYWYRQTLGQGPEFLTYFQNEAQLEKSRLLSDRFSAERPKGSFSTLEIQRTEQGDSAMYLCASSLVGGGTEAFFGQGTRLTVV.

Worth noting for this clone: Other DNA sequences in the same sample also yield this CDR3. The gene calls are TRBV29-1 and TRBJ2-7, with D tentatively TRBD1 or TRBD2 (5 bases each). The CDR3 extends over 11 amino acids. Trimming shortened V by 4 bases and J by 3 bases, and 7 bases separated the two germline ends. Germline V gene data show CDR1 as SQVTM and CDR2 as ANQGSEA. In DNA form, the CDR3 reads TGCAGCGTTGGGGGGTACTACGAGCAGTACTTC. Protein: CSVGGYYEQYF.

The rearrangement links TRBV28 to TRBJ1-5; tentatively, D is TRBD1 (5 bases). This CDR3 spans 16 amino acids. Germline V gives CDR1 MDHEN, CDR2 SYDVKM. V was shortened by 2 bases and J by 6 bases, with 17 bases between the two germline ends. The CDR3 loop is CASSLISSWGSQPQHF. The CDR3 DNA reads TGTGCCAGCAGTTTAATCAGCTCGTGGGGCAGTCAGCCCCAGCATTTT.

The V call is TRBV6-1, the J call TRBJ2-2; the D gene could be TRBD1 or TRBD2 (5 bases each). Deletions cut 8 bases from V and 7 bases from J, with 20 bases between. The CDR3 runs 15 residues. Germline V gene sequence: CDR1 MNHNS, CDR2 SASEGT. CDR3 coding DNA: TGTGCCAGCCGAAAAGGGACCCTGATGAGCGGGGAGCTGTTTTTT. Its protein product is CASRKGTLMSGELFF.

The V call is TRBV29-1, the J call TRBJ2-7, with TRBD1 matching 10 bases. Looked up from germline, CDR1 is SQVTM and CDR2 is ANQGSEA. V lost 2 bases to trimming and J lost 5 bases; unmatched junction nucleotides: 15. The CDR3 covers 17 residues. In DNA, the CDR3 is TGCAGCGTTGAAAAACGACCTTTCGGGACAGGGGAGGACGAGCAGTACTTC. This codes for CSVEKRPFGTGEDEQYF.

This clone appeared a few times. V and J are TRBV19 and TRBJ2-7, with 10 bases fitting TRBD2. V was clipped by 7 bases and J by 4 bases; unmatched bases: 13. CDR3 length: 16 amino acids. Germline CDR1 reads LNHDA; CDR2 reads SQIVND (reference sequence). In DNA, the CDR3 is TGTGCCAGTAATTCCCCGCGGACTAGCGGAGTTTACGAGCAGTACTTC. As protein: CASNSPRTSGVYEQYF.

This chain connects TRBV19 to TRBJ1-2; 7 bases are shared with TRBD1. CDR3 length equals 12 residues. The trim removed 8 bases at V and 2 bases at J, leaving 2 bases unmatched. Germline-derived CDR1 and CDR2 are LNHDA and SQIVND (reference sequence). CDR3 loop: CASQTGNYGYTF. Written as DNA, the CDR3 is TGTGCCAGTCAGACAGGGAACTATGGCTACACCTTC.